A selection of T cell receptor beta chains follows, all from one sample in a study of T cell responses to AZD1222 COVID-19 vaccine. Sequencing used immunoSEQ multiplex PCR; TCRdb keeps in-frame clones, though not all of them. The sample totals about 140,000 clones. Sequenced input: peripheral blood. These receptors all come from an adult in good health. CDR3s include the opening cysteine and the closing phenylalanine or tryptophan. A D gene is named only where the DNA matches it firmly.

TRBJ1-5,NA,TRBV2,CASSVVAGGQPQHF,TGTGCCAGCAGTGTAGTAGCCGGGGGACAGCCCCAGCATTTT
TRBJ1-1,NA,TRBV29-1,CSVYAVEDTEAFF,TGCAGCGTGTACGCCGTGGAGGACACTGAAGCTTTCTTT
TRBJ1-3,NA,TRBV19,CASLRRSSGNTIYF,TGTGCCAGCCTTCGGCGGAGCTCTGGAAACACCATATATTTT
TRBJ1-5,NA,TRBV6-2/TRBV6-3,CASSYGGVGDQPQHF,TGTGCCAGCAGTTACGGGGGGGTAGGGGATCAGCCCCAGCATTTT
TRBJ1-6,NA,TRBV5-5,CASSRLTSSYNSPLHF,TGTGCCAGCAGTCGACTAACCAGCTCCTATAATTCACCCCTCCACTTT
TRBJ1-5,TRBD1,TRBV18,CASSPGTGGNQPQHF,TGTGCCAGCTCACCAGGGACAGGGGGCAATCAGCCCCAGCATTTT
TRBJ1-2,NA,TRBV11-2,CASSPWEGGYGYTF,TGTGCCAGCAGCCCCTGGGAGGGAGGCTATGGCTACACCTTC
TRBJ1-5,NA,TRBV5-1,CASSLTPNQPQHF,TGCGCCAGCAGCTTGACTCCTAATCAGCCCCAGCATTTT
TRBJ2-1,TRBD1,TRBV14,CASSSTGGPRVF,TGTGCCAGCAGCTCTACAGGGGGCCCCAGGGTCTTC
TRBJ1-1,NA,TRBV18,CASSPPLVPTNTEAFF,TGTGCCAGCTCACCCCCCCTAGTACCGACGAACACTGAAGCTTTCTTT
TRBJ2-7,NA,TRBV5-1,CASSWGEIGHEQYF,TGCGCCAGCAGCTGGGGGGAAATCGGCCACGAGCAGTACTTC
TRBJ2-5,NA,TRBV5-1,CASSPRTVQETQYF,TGCGCCAGCAGCCCCCGGACAGTCCAAGAGACCCAGTACTTC
TRBJ1-1,NA,TRBV6-5,CASSPVGTEAFF,TGTGCCAGCAGTCCGGTGGGCACTGAAGCTTTCTTT
TRBJ1-1,TRBD1,TRBV5-6,CASSLDMGRGVGTEAFF,TGTGCCAGCAGCTTGGATATGGGCAGGGGGGTAGGAACTGAAGCTTTCTTT
TRBJ1-4,NA,TRBV30,CAFSGAAGTNEKLFF,TGTGCCTTCTCAGGTGCGGCGGGGACTAATGAAAAACTGTTTTTT
TRBJ1-2,NA,TRBV29-1,CSADGTAILGDYTF,TGCAGCGCCGACGGGACGGCCATCCTTGGGGACTACACCTTC
TRBJ1-5,NA,TRBV4-3,CASSQDLGSGGQPQHF,TGCGCCAGCAGCCAAGACTTAGGTTCGGGGGGTCAGCCCCAGCATTTT
TRBJ2-1,TRBD2,TRBV6-1,CASSERQPYGTSGGISYNEQFF,TGTGCCAGCAGTGAAAGGCAGCCTTACGGGACTAGCGGGGGCATTTCCTACAATGAGCAGTTCTTC
TRBJ1-1,NA,TRBV28,CASRWEQGRAFF,TGTGCCAGCAGGTGGGAACAGGGTAGAGCTTTCTTT
TRBJ1-1,NA,TRBV5-1,CASRTDPNTEAFF,TGCGCCAGCAGGACCGACCCAAACACTGAAGCTTTCTTT
TRBJ1-1,NA,TRBV29-1,CSVGYRDLEAFF,TGCAGCGTAGGTTACAGGGACCTTGAAGCTTTCTTT
TRBJ1-1,NA,TRBV6-6,CASSWNTETEAFF,TGTGCCAGCAGTTGGAACACGGAGACTGAAGCTTTCTTT
TRBJ2-7,NA,TRBV5-6,CASKLKPGTSYEQYF,TGTGCCAGCAAACTAAAGCCCGGGACAAGCTACGAGCAGTACTTC
TRBJ1-1,NA,TRBV4-3,CASSQDHIGDGPFF,TGCGCCAGCAGCCAAGATCATATCGGGGACGGGCCTTTCTTT
TRBJ1-5,TRBD1,TRBV7-8,CASSLGDRVNQPQHF,TGTGCCAGCAGCTTAGGGGACAGGGTAAATCAGCCCCAGCATTTT
TRBJ2-2,NA,TRBV5-1,CASRGDTYTGELFF,TGCGCCAGCAGGGGGGACACCTACACCGGGGAGCTGTTTTTT
TRBJ1-2,NA,TRBV27,CASRLTPGDYGYTF,TGTGCCAGCAGGCTGACCCCTGGGGACTATGGCTACACCTTC
TRBJ1-2,NA,TRBV7-2,CASSLRVIPRGDNYGYTF,TGTGCCAGCAGCTTAAGGGTAATCCCCCGCGGCGACAACTATGGCTACACCTTC
TRBJ1-1,NA,TRBV7-9,CASSLALSNEAFF,TGTGCCAGCAGCTTAGCGCTTTCCAATGAAGCTTTCTTT
TRBJ1-2,NA,TRBV5-4,CASSPGPGDGYTF,TGTGCCAGCAGCCCAGGACCTGGCGATGGCTACACCTTC
TRBJ1-5,NA,TRBV5-1,CASSSDRDQPQHF,TGCGCCAGCAGCTCGGACAGAGATCAGCCCCAGCATTTT
TRBJ1-1,NA,TRBV2,CASSQTDLNTEAFF,TGTGCCAGCAGCCAAACGGACCTGAACACTGAAGCTTTCTTT
TRBJ2-6,NA,TRBV18,CASSPLGSGGANVLTF,TGTGCCAGCTCACCGTTGGGTTCGGGAGGGGCCAACGTCCTGACTTTC
TRBJ2-7,TRBD2,TRBV2,CASSERGGRASEQYF,TGTGCCAGCAGTGAAAGGGGCGGGAGGGCTAGCGAGCAGTACTTC
TRBJ1-1,NA,TRBV18,CASSPRQLLNTEAFF,TGTGCCAGCTCACCAAGGCAGCTACTGAACACTGAAGCTTTCTTT
TRBJ1-6,NA,TRBV11-2,CASSLVGDKNSPLHF,TGTGCCAGCAGCTTAGTGGGGGATAAAAATTCACCCCTCCACTTT
TRBJ1-3,NA,TRBV7-9,CASSLGNTIYF,TGTGCCAGCAGCTTAGGTAACACCATATATTTT
TRBJ1-4,NA,TRBV4-3,CASSLTVDNEKLFF,TGCGCCAGCAGCCTGACAGTTGATAATGAAAAACTGTTTTTT
TRBJ1-2,TRBD1,TRBV4-2,CASSPGETGYGYTF,TGTGCCAGCAGCCCAGGGGAGACAGGGTACGGCTACACCTTC
TRBJ2-1,NA,TRBV7-9,CASSFPATRNEQFF,TGTGCCAGCAGCTTTCCGGCGACTAGAAATGAGCAGTTCTTC
TRBJ2-7,TRBD2,TRBV5-4,CASSLPAGATEQYF,TGTGCCAGCAGCTTGCCAGCGGGGGCGACCGAGCAGTACTTC